A selection of T cell receptor beta chains follows, all from one sample in a study of cytomegalovirus exposure and HLA in healthy donors. The table came from immunoSEQ multiplex PCR; TCRdb's copy has only in-frame clones and leaves some out. The data contain some 150,000 clones, roughly 86% of them singletons. Sequenced input: PBMCs. Receptor source: a man younger than 35 in good health and CMV-seropositive. Both conserved end residues are part of each CDR3.

>TRBV10-3|TRBJ1-1
CAISESGGFNTEAFF
>TRBV28|TRBJ2-1
CASIQLSPGQGSYNEQFF
>TRBV30|TRBJ2-3
CAWSLAGGTDTQYF
>TRBV7-9|TRBJ2-5
CASSRRERTAEETQYF
>TRBV6-6|TRBJ2-5
CASRPGRTQETQYF
>TRBV29-1|TRBJ1-2
CSVEGGGQGVPGYTF
>TRBV10-2|TRBJ1-2
CASSDRGYGYTF
>TRBV6-5|TRBJ2-7
CASTSERAREQYF
>TRBV19|TRBJ2-7
CASSIGGPSYEQYF
>TRBV10-3|TRBJ2-7
CAISGQGEVYEQYF
>TRBV7-2|TRBJ1-1
CASSLNRNTEAFF
>TRBV18|TRBJ1-2
CASSPQGKGKFPTF
>TRBV28|TRBJ1-5
CASSPYWTGGSNQPQHF
>TRBV6-5|TRBJ2-7
CASSYSSYSYEQYF
>TRBV7-7|TRBJ2-5
CASSLMPSYAQETQYF
>TRBV5-4|TRBJ2-2
CASSSGVGTGELFF
>TRBV29-1|TRBJ1-4
CSVLGGLNEKLFF
>TRBV9|TRBJ1-2
CASTPAAAGHLF
>TRBV7-2|TRBJ2-2
CASSFAIPRTGAGELFF
>TRBV6-5|TRBJ2-1
CASSYLGGRGPGEQFF
>TRBV2|TRBJ1-2
CASSVAQTGNYGYTF
>TRBV19|TRBJ2-3
CASRAGERDTQYF
>TRBV15|TRBJ2-1
CATSRDPRDSNEQFF
>TRBV4-1|TRBJ1-4
CASSPTGAREKLFF
>TRBV6-5|TRBJ1-1
CASSYGTAMNTEAFF
>TRBV2|TRBJ2-7
CASGGEEQYF
>TRBV18|TRBJ2-6
CASSPGTGSGANVLTF
>TRBV13|TRBJ2-2
CASSVGGAPRTGELFF